One and the same sample provided the 9 T cell receptor beta chains below, sequenced in a study of shared clonotypes between healthy human individuals. TCRdb keeps only in-frame clones here, not all; method: immunoSEQ multiplex PCR. The sample contains fewer than 1 million clones, roughly 96% of which appear only once. CD45RO-negative cells were positively selected for CCR7, leaving out terminally differentiated effector memory CD45RA+ cells. What was sequenced was naive CD8+ T cells sorted from blood. Every receptor here comes from a man aged 25 to 40 in good health.

This chain links TRBV4-1 with TRBJ2-7; TRBD2 is a possible D gene (5 bases). Per the germline V gene, CDR1 is MGHRA and CDR2 is YSYEKL. CDR3 length: 14 residues. V lost 1 base to trimming and J lost 1 base, with 8 bases between them. In DNA form, the CDR3 reads TGCGCCAGCAGCCAAGGGCTAGCTTCCTACGAGCAGTACTTC. Amino acid sequence: CASSQGLASYEQYF.

On this clone: The identical CDR3 is also encoded by other nucleotide sequences in the sample. The chain links TRBV15 to TRBJ2-3; the D is unclear. The V gene lost 3 bases and the J gene lost 2 bases, with 3 bases spanning the gap. The germline V gene has CDR1 LNHNV and CDR2 YYDKDF (reference sequence). The CDR3 contains 12 residues. The CDR3 DNA reads TGTGCCACCAGCAGGGACACAGATACGCAGTATTTT. It yields the protein CATSRDTDTQYF.

The chain recombines TRBV7-9 with TRBJ2-1; TRBD2 matches at 10 bases. V was pared by 5 bases and J by 7 bases, with 8 bases of the junction left unmatched. Germline values: CDR1 SEHNR, CDR2 FQNEAQ (reference sequence). CDR3 size: 15 residues. This chain's CDR3 is CASSLPSGSSNEQFF. CDR3 sequence (DNA): TGTGCCAGCAGCCTACCTAGCGGGAGTTCAAATGAGCAGTTCTTC.

The V gene is TRBV7-9, the J gene TRBJ2-7, with 14 bases lining up with TRBD2. This CDR3 comprises 16 residues. Germline V gene lookup returns CDR1 SEHNR and CDR2 FQNEAQ (reference sequence). V trimming: 5 bases; J trimming: 3 bases; junction bases outside the gene matches: 6. CDR3: CASSPLGLAGDYEQYF. CDR3 nucleotides: TGTGCCAGCAGCCCGTTGGGACTAGCGGGAGACTACGAGCAGTACTTC.

The rearrangement joins TRBV7-2 to TRBJ2-1; 11 nucleotides line up with TRBD2. Germline V gene lookup returns CDR1 SGHTA and CDR2 FQGNSA. J gave up 2 bases and V 1 base, and 4 bases lay outside the gene matches. The CDR3 totals 17 residues. The CDR3 DNA sequence: TGTGCCAGCAGCTTAGTCGTTAGCGGGAGGGCCTACAATGAGCAGTTCTTC. This translates into CASSLVVSGRAYNEQFF.

This chain uses TRBV11-2 with TRBJ2-7; the D is unclear. V was pared by 5 bases and J by 4 bases, with 18 bases between. Per germline, CDR1 SGHAT and CDR2 FQNNGV. The CDR3 totals 15 residues. The CDR3 nucleotides read TGTGCCAGCAGCCCTGGACCGCCGCCAATATACGAGCAGTACTTC. It yields the protein CASSPGPPPIYEQYF.

The chain combines TRBV4-1 with TRBJ1-5; no clear D. The germline gives CDR1 MGHRA, CDR2 YSYEKL. Trimming removed 3 bases at V and 4 bases at J, with 7 bases between. This CDR3 is 13 amino acids long. For the CDR3, the DNA is TGCGCCAGCAGCCAGCCAGAGAATCAGCCCCAGCATTTT. It codes for CASSQPENQPQHF.

This chain joins TRBV7-2 and TRBJ1-2, with 7 bases that match TRBD1. CDR1 and CDR2 from the germline V gene are SGHTA and FQGNSA. J was trimmed by 0 bases and V by 5 bases; bases with no gene match: 3. The CDR3 contains 14 residues. CDR3 sequence reads: CASSARGANYGYTF. Written as DNA, the CDR3 is TGTGCCAGCAGCGCCAGGGGGGCTAACTATGGCTACACCTTC.

With respect to this clone: Other DNA sequences within the sample encode an identical CDR3. The chain is built from TRBV9 and TRBJ2-7; 9 nucleotides align to TRBD1. The CDR3 is 14 residues long. J gave up 4 bases and V 0 bases, and 2 bases lay outside the gene matches. Per the germline V gene, CDR1 is SGDLS and CDR2 is YYNGEE. The CDR3 sequence is CASSVGDRVYEQYF. The CDR3 nucleotides are TGTGCCAGCAGCGTAGGGGACAGGGTTTACGAGCAGTACTTC.